Listed below are T cell receptor beta chains from one sample, sequenced in a study of CD8 T cells in Susac syndrome. TCRdb ran MiXCR on the immunoSEQ multiplex PCR reads and lists one entry per CDR3 protein. The sample has about 120,000 distinct CDR3 sequences; 94% are singletons. The specimen sequenced was CD4+ T cells from PBMCs. Receptors were obtained from a human donor in good health. Each CDR3 is given without its conserved first and last residue. Each record gives: J gene, V gene, D gene, CDR3 protein. A D gene is named only where the DNA matches it firmly.

>TRBJ1-6|TRBV2|.
ASSESGTGNSPLH
>TRBJ2-3|TRBV5-4|TRBD2
ASSRLAGGVLTDTQY
>TRBJ1-4|TRBV9|TRBD1
ASSPGQGTYEKLF
>TRBJ2-2|TRBV19|TRBD2
ASSMSGTNTGELF
>TRBJ1-4|TRBV18|.
ASSPLTDEKLF
>TRBJ1-2|TRBV20-1|.
SARNPPGHANNYGYT
>TRBJ1-2|TRBV28|.
ASSLPPTAYT
>TRBJ2-3|TRBV12-3/TRBV12-4|.
ASRTQRGDTQY
>TRBJ2-3|TRBV28|.
ASSSQRGDTQY
>TRBJ2-7|TRBV19|.
ASSGGRDNSYEQY
>TRBJ2-5|TRBV3-1|TRBD2
ASSQDQASGREETQY
>TRBJ2-7|TRBV6-1|.
ASSEGTSKDEQY
>TRBJ2-5|TRBV28|.
ASSLRQRNFQETQY
>TRBJ2-3|TRBV6-5|.
ASSYSMPGGTDTQY
>TRBJ2-1|TRBV18|TRBD2
ASSPLAGNYNEQF
>TRBJ2-1|TRBV3-1|TRBD2
ASSQVTSGSPMF
>TRBJ2-3|TRBV2|.
ASSEMADTQY
>TRBJ2-7|TRBV12-3/TRBV12-4|TRBD1
ASSSQGVGSDEQY
>TRBJ2-7|TRBV6-2/TRBV6-3|.
ASRPGGISYEQY
>TRBJ1-4|TRBV20-1|.
STEWPRGAEKLF
>TRBJ2-2|TRBV12-3/TRBV12-4|.
ASREGSGTGELF
>TRBJ1-6|TRBV12-3/TRBV12-4|.
ASSLANANSPLH
>TRBJ2-1|TRBV19|.
ASSGLRGWGSYNEQF
>TRBJ2-7|TRBV7-2|.
ASSKPGLARNEQY
>TRBJ2-1|TRBV6-5|.
ASSFRTTRGFNEQF
>TRBJ1-1|TRBV6-1|.
ASSEVATRNTEAF
>TRBJ2-7|TRBV7-9|.
ASSLSSGEQY
>TRBJ2-2|TRBV18|TRBD1
ASSQGQGNTGELF
>TRBJ2-1|TRBV4-3|TRBD2
ASSQASGYYNEQF
>TRBJ1-1|TRBV29-1|.
SVERAGKGTEAF
>TRBJ2-2|TRBV18|TRBD1
ASSPRTGGTGELF
>TRBJ2-7|TRBV20-1|.
SVRGATYEQY
>TRBJ2-7|TRBV9|.
ASSVEGSAWNEQY
>TRBJ1-4|TRBV2|.
ASSQDKLF
>TRBJ1-2|TRBV2|TRBD1
ASTGQGSLYGYT
>TRBJ2-7|TRBV30|.
AWTRTGIWYEQY
>TRBJ1-1|TRBV6-5|.
ACIGTANTEAF
>TRBJ2-1|TRBV5-4|.
ASSLHSGEQF
>TRBJ2-1|TRBV25-1|TRBD2
ASSGPGTRPYNEQF
>TRBJ2-1|TRBV20-1|TRBD2
SAPGTSGLSYNEQF
>TRBJ2-3|TRBV29-1|.
SVEERVAERLGVTDTQY
>TRBJ2-7|TRBV2|.
ASTSDRLSYEQY
>TRBJ2-3|TRBV2|.
ASVKPSAQLNTQY
>TRBJ2-1|TRBV11-2|TRBD2
ASSQVRFKTSGRFRSDEQF
>TRBJ2-5|TRBV5-1|TRBD2
ASSHPTSGKETQY
>TRBJ2-7|TRBV12-3/TRBV12-4|.
ASSFRFAGEQY
>TRBJ2-7|TRBV6-5|.
ASGDPGTRDYEQY
>TRBJ2-7|TRBV13|TRBD1
ASSSLDRGILAYEQY
>TRBJ2-3|TRBV20-1|.
SGGRASTDTQY